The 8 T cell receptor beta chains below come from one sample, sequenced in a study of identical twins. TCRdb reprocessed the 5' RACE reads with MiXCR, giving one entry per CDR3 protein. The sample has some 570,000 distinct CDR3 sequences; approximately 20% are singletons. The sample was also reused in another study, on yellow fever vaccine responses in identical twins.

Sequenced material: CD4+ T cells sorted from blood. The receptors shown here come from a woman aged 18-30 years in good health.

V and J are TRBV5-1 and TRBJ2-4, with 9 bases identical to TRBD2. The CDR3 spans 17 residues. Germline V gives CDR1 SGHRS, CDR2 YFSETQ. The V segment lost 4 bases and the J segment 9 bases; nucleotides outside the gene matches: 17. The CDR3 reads CASSPLSAGGQGGIQYF. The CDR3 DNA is TGCGCCAGCAGCCCTCTATCGGCGGGGGGGCAGGGGGGCATTCAGTACTTC.

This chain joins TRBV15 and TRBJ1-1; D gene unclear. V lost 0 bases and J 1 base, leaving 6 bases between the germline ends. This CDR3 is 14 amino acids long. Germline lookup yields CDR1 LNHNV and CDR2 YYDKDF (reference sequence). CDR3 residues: CATSRDSGNTEAFF. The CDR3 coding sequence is TGTGCCACCAGCAGAGATTCAGGGAACACTGAAGCTTTCTTT.

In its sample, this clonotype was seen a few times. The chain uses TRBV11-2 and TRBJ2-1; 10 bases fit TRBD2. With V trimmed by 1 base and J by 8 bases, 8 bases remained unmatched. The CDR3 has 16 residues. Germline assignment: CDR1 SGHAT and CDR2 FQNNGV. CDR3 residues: CASSLVSSSGRYEQFF. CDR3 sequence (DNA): TGTGCCAGCAGCTTAGTATCATCTAGCGGGAGATATGAGCAGTTCTTC.

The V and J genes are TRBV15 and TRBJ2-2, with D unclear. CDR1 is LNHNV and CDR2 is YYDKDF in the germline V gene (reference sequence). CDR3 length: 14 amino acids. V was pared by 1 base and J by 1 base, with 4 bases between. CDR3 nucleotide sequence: TGTGCCACCAGCAGAGTTCAGAACACCGGGGAGCTGTTTTTT. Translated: CATSRVQNTGELFF.

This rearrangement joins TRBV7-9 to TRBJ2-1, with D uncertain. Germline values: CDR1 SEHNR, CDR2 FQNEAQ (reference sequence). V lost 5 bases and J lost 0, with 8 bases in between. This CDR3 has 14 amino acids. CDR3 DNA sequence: TGTGCCAGCAGCCCCAGGAGCTCCTACAATGAGCAGTTCTTC. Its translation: CASSPRSSYNEQFF. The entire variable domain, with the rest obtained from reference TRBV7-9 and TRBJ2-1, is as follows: DTGVSQNPRHKITKRGQNVTFRCDPISEHNRLYWYRQTLGQGPEFLTYFQNEAQLEKSRLLSDRFSAERPKGSFSTLEIQRTEQGDSAMYLCASSPRSSYNEQFFGPGTRLTVL.

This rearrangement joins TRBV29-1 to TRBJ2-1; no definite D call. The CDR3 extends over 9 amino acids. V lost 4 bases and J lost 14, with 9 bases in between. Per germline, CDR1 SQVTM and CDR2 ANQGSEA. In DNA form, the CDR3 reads TGCAGCGTTGGGACGGGCGAGTTCTTC. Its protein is CSVGTGEFF.

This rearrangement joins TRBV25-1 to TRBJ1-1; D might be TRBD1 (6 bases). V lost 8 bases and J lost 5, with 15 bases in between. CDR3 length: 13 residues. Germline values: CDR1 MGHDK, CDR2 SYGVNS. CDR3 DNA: TGTGCCAGCGGCCCGGGGGCGCTGACTGAAGCTTTCTTT. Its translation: CASGPGALTEAFF.

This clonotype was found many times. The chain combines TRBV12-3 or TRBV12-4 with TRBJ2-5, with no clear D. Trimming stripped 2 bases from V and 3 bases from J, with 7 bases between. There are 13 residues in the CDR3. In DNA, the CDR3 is TGTGCCAGCAGTTTAAGCTGGAAAGAGACCCAGTACTTC. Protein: CASSLSWKETQYF.